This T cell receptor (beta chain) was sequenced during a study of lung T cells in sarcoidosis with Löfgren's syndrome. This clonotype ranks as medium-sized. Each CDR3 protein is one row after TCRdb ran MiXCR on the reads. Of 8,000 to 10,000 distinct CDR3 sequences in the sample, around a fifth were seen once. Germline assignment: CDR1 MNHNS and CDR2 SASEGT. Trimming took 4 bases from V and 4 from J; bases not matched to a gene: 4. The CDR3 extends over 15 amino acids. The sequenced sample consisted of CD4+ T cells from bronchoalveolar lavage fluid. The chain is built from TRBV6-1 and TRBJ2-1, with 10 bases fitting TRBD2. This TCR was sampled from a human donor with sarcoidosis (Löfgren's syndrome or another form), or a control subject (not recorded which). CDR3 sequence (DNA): TGTGCCAGCAGTGTAGCTAGCGGGGGTTACAATGAGCAGTTCTTC. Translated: CASSVASGGYNEQFF.